This T cell receptor delta chain stems from a study of gamma-delta chains in newborns, infants, children. Turning to the study itself: Microbial exposure reportedly drives polyclonal innate γδ T cell expansion after birth.

This clone was recorded a few times. TCRdb made new clone calls on the reads using CATT. The sample contains 3,000 to 4,000 delta-chain clones, approximately 4.3% of which appear only once. V was pared by 1 base and J by 10 bases, with 19 bases of the junction left unmatched. Looked up from germline, CDR1 is GEAIGNYY and CDR2 is EKD. This CDR3 is 18 amino acids long. This chain links TRDV2 with TRDJ1; TRDD3 matches at 11 bases. This receptor was obtained from a child who was a newborn, infant or young child, either healthy, febrile or measles-vaccinated (not recorded which). Sequenced material: blood. The CDR3 sequence is CACDTGSLLGDTCPILIF. DNA of the CDR3: TGTGCCTGTGACACTGGTTCCTTGCTGGGGGATACTTGTCCTATACTCATCTTT.